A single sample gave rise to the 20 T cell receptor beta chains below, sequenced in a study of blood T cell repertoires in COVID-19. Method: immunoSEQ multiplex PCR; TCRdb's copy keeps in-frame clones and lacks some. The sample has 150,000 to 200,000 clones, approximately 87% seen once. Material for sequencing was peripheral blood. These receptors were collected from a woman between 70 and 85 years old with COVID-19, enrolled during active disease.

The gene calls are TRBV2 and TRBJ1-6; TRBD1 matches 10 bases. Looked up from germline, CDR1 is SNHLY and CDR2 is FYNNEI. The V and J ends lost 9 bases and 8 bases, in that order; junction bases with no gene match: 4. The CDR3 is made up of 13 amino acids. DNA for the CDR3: TGTGCCAGTGGGACAGGGGCAGATTCACCCCTCCACTTT. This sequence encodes CASGTGADSPLHF. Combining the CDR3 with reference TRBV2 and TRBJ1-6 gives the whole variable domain EPEVTQTPSHQVTQMGQEVILRCVPISNHLYFYWYRQILGQKVEFLVSFYNNEISEKSEIFDDQFSVERPDGSNFTLKIRSTKLEDSAMYFCASGTGADSPLHFGNGTRLTVT.

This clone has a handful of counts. CDR3 region: CASSLGTGAYEQYF. The CDR3 nucleotides read TGTGCCAGCAGTTTAGGGACAGGGGCCTACGAGCAGTACTTC. The chain employs TRBV27 and TRBJ2-7, with 10 bases fitting TRBD1. Per the germline V gene, CDR1 is MNHEY and CDR2 is SMNVEV (reference sequence). V lost 2 bases and J lost 2; bases outside the gene matches: 0. This CDR3 has 14 amino acids.

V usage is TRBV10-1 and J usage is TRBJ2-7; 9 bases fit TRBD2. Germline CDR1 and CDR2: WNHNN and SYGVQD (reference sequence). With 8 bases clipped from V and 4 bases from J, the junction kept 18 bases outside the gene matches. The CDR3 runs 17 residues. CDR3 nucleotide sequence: TGCGCCAGCCTCCGATCTAAGCGCGGGAGGGCTTGTTACGAGCAGTACTTC. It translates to CASLRSKRGRACYEQYF.

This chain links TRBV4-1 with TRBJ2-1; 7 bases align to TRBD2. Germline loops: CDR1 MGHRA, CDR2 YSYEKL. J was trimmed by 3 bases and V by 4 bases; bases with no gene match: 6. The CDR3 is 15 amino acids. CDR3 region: CASSRLAVLYNEQFF. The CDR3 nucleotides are TGCGCCAGCAGCCGTCTAGCGGTTCTCTACAATGAGCAGTTCTTC.

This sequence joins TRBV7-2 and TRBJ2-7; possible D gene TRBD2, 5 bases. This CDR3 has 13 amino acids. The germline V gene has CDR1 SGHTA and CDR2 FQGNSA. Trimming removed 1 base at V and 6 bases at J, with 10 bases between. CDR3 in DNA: TGTGCCAGCAGCTTAGAGAGGGATACCGAGCAGTACTTC. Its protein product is CASSLERDTEQYF.

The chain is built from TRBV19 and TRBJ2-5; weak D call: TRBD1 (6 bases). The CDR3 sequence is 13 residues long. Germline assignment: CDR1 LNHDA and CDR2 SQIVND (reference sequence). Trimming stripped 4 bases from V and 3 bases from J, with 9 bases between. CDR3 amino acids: CASSRQDKETQYF. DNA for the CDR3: TGTGCCAGTAGTAGACAGGATAAAGAGACCCAGTACTTC.

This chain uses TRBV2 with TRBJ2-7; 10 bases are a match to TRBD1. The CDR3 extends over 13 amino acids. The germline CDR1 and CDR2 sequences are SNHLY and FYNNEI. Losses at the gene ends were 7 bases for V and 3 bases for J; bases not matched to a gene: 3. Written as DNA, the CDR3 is TGTGCCAGCAAGGGGACAGGGGTCTACGAGCAGTACTTC. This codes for CASKGTGVYEQYF.

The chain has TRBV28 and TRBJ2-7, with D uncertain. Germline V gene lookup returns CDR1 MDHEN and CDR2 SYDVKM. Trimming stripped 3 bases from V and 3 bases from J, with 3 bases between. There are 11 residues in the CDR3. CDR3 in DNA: TGTGCCAGCAGTTTTTACTACGAGCAGTACTTC. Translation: CASSFYYEQYF.

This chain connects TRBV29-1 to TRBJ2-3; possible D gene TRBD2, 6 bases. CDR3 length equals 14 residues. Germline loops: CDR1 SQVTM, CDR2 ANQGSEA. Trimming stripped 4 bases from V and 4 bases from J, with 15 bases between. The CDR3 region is CSVAKGGRADTQYF. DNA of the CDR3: TGCAGCGTTGCAAAGGGAGGTAGGGCAGATACGCAGTATTTT.

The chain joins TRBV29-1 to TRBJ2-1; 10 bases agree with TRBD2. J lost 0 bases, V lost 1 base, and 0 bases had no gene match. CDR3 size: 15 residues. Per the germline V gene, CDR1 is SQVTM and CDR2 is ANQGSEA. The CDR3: CSVEASGGSYNEQFF. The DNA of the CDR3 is TGCAGCGTTGAAGCTAGCGGGGGCTCCTACAATGAGCAGTTCTTC.

The CDR3 coding sequence is TGTGCCAGCAGCCAAGAAGGACTAGCGGTGAACGAGCAGTACTTC. Translation: CASSQEGLAVNEQYF. The chain combines TRBV4-2 with TRBJ2-7; 10 positions agree with TRBD2. In germline, CDR1 is LGHNA, CDR2 YNFKEQ. V lost 0 bases, J lost 5 bases, and 4 bases stayed unmatched. The CDR3 is 15 residues long.

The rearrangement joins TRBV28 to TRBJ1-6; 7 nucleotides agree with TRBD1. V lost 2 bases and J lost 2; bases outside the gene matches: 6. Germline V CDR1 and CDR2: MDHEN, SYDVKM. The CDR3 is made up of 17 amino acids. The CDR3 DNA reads TGTGCCAGCAGTTTAGGTCAGGGGGGAACCTATAATTCACCCCTCCACTTT. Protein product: CASSLGQGGTYNSPLHF.

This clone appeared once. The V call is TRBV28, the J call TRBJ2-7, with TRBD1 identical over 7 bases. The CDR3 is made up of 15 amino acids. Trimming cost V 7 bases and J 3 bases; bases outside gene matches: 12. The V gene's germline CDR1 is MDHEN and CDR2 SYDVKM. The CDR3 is CASTTEDRRNYEQYF. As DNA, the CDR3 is TGTGCCAGCACCACAGAGGACAGGAGGAACTACGAGCAGTACTTC.

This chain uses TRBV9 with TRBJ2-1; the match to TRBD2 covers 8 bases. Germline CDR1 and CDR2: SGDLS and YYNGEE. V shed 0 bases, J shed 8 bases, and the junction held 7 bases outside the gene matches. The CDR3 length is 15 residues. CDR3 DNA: TGTGCCAGCAGCGTAGCCGGGACTAGGGTCCATGAGCAGTTCTTC. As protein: CASSVAGTRVHEQFF.

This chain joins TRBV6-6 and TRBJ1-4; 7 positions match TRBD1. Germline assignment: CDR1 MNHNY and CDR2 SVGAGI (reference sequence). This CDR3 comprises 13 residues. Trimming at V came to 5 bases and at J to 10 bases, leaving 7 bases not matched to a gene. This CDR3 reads CASSTDRKGKLFF. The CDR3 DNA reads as TGTGCCAGCAGTACGGACAGGAAGGGAAAACTGTTTTTT.

Here the CDR3 reads CASRRRGYEQYF. The CDR3 DNA is TGTGCCAGCAGACGAAGAGGGTACGAGCAGTACTTC. V gene TRBV12-3 or TRBV12-4 combines with J gene TRBJ2-7, with TRBD2 as a possible D gene (5 bases). The CDR3 is 12 residues long. Deletions cut 6 bases from V and 4 bases from J, with 10 bases between.

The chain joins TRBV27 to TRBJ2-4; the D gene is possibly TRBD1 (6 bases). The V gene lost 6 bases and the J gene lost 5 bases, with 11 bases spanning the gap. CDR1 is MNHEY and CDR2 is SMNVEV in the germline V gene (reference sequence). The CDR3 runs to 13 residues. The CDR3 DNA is TGTGCCAGCAGATTAAACAGGGAAAACATTCAGTACTTC. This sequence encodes CASRLNRENIQYF.

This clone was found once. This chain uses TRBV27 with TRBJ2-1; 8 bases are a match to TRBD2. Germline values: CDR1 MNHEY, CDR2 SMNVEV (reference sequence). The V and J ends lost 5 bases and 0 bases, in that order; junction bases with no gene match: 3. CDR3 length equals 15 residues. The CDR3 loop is CASSQSGSSYNEQFF. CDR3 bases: TGTGCCAGCAGTCAAAGCGGGAGCTCCTACAATGAGCAGTTCTTC.

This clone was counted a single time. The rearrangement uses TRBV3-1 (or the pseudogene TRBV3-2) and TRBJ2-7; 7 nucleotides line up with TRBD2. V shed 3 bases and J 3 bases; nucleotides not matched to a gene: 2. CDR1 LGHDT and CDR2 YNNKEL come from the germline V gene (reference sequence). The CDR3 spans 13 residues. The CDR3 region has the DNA TGTGCCAGCAGCCAGGGACTAATCTACGAGCAGTACTTC. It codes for CASSQGLIYEQYF.

DNA for the CDR3: TGTGCCAGCAGCTTTTTTGGGACAGGAGACACTGAAGCTTTCTTT. Its translation: CASSFFGTGDTEAFF. The chain combines TRBV7-8 with TRBJ1-1; TRBD1 agrees at 8 bases. This CDR3 comprises 15 residues. With 3 bases clipped from V and 3 bases from J, the junction kept 6 bases outside the gene matches. Germline loops: CDR1 SGHVS, CDR2 FQNEAQ.